This T cell receptor beta chain was recovered during a study of graft-versus-host responses after intestinal transplantation. The wider study: Multivisceral, liver-intestinal, or isolated intestinal grafts were transplanted into recipients. All recipients got anti-thymocyte globulin induction, then tacrolimus and steroids for about three years. Broader study findings: There were GvH clones found in recipient marrow, and some of them appeared first in ileum or blood. Some patients had graft-donor T cell macrochimerism, and their allografts showed high graft-versus-host to host-versus-graft clonal ratios.

This table comes from immunoSEQ multiplex PCR, and its TCRdb copy is limited to in-frame clones, with some not included. The sample has tens of thousands of clones, approximately 94% seen once. CDR1 and CDR2 from the germline V gene are SGHDT and YYEEEE. The V end lost 0 bases, the J end lost 4 bases, and 2 bases lay between the germline ends. This CDR3 comprises 11 residues. Only a few counts were recorded for this clone. Antigen unknown. The sequence derives from a human donor who received an intestinal transplant. The chain is built from TRBV5-6 and TRBJ2-7; D is unresolved. The sample was unstimulated CD8+ T cells sorted from spleen or lymph node cells, taken before intestinal transplant. CDR3 loop: CASSLGYEQYF. The DNA of the CDR3 is TGTGCCAGCAGCTTGGGGTACGAGCAGTACTTC.